This TCR beta chain came from a study of cytomegalovirus exposure and HLA in healthy donors. Study-level background: The study placed around 85% of its approximately 400 genotyped donors in the Caucasian-associated ancestry cluster.

The PCR contained 60 Vbeta and 13 Jbeta primers. TCRdb keeps only in-frame clones here, not all; method: immunoSEQ multiplex PCR. The sample lists 100,000 or so clones; roughly 15% were seen once. Germline V gene lookup returns CDR1 SEHNR and CDR2 FQNEAQ (reference sequence). This CDR3 is 12 amino acids long. The junction had 1 base not matched to a gene; V was cut back by 5 bases and J by 3 bases. Study-wide results and limits: When a later analysis was performed, an Asian-associated ancestry cluster reportedly had fewer N-insertions than the approximately 690-donor mean.

Remarks on this clone: What it recognizes is unknown.

The rearrangement uses TRBV7-9 and TRBJ2-7, with 7 positions matching TRBD2. This receptor was obtained from a female donor in good health and CMV-seronegative. The sample comprised PBMCs. The CDR3 DNA reads TGTGCCAGCAGCCGGGACTACTACGAGCAGTACTTC. Protein: CASSRDYYEQYF.